The rows below give T cell receptor beta chains drawn from one sample of a study of T cells in Graves' hyperthyroidism and ophthalmopathy. MiXCR, applied by TCRdb to the multiplex PCR reads, yields one record per CDR3 protein. The sample has 370,000 or so distinct CDR3 sequences; roughly 12% are singletons. The sequenced sample was blood. The receptors stem from a man in his thirties or forties with Graves' hyperthyroidism that later progressed to Graves' ophthalmopathy. The CDR3 runs from the conserved cysteine through the conserved F or W. D genes are given only for firm matches. Size values are once, few and many counts, or a class for expanded clones, and some rows have none.

TRBJ1-5,TRBV7-2,many,TRBD1,15,CASSLATGGGRPQHF,TGTGCCAGCAGCTTAGCCACAGGGGGCGGAAGGCCCCAGCATTTT
TRBJ1-1,TRBV13,many,.,14,CASSLGGENTEAFF,TGTGCCAGCAGCTTAGGTGGGGAGAACACTGAAGCTTTCTTT
TRBJ1-4,TRBV6-1,many,.,13,CASSQRGGEKLFF,TGTGCCAGCAGTCAGAGGGGAGGTGAAAAACTGTTTTTT
TRBJ1-4,TRBV5-1,many,TRBD1,16,CASSLTPGQPNEKLFF,TGCGCCAGCAGCCTAACCCCGGGACAGCCTAATGAAAAACTGTTTTTT
TRBJ2-5,TRBV20-1,few,TRBD2,13,CSARPSGGETQYF,TGCAGTGCTAGGCCCAGCGGGGGTGAGACCCAGTACTTC
TRBJ1-1,TRBV6-1,few,.,13,CASSGVPGVEAFF,TGTGCCAGCAGTGGGGTTCCGGGGGTCGAAGCTTTCTTT
TRBJ2-1,TRBV4-2,few,.,17,CASSPAFAGSSYNEQFF,TGTGCCAGCAGCCCTGCTTTTGCGGGGAGCTCCTACAATGAGCAGTTCTTC
TRBJ1-6,TRBV29-1,few,.,14,CSVELGKGNSPLHF,TGCAGCGTTGAATTGGGGAAGGGTAATTCACCCCTCCACTTT
TRBJ2-1,TRBV7-6,few,TRBD2,17,CASSSFPTSGGAYEQFF,TGTGCCAGCAGCTCCTTCCCGACTAGCGGGGGGGCTTATGAGCAGTTCTTC
TRBJ1-2,TRBV30,many,.,13,CAWSDPTVYGYTF,TGTGCCTGGAGTGACCCGACAGTCTATGGCTACACCTTC
TRBJ1-2,TRBV5-1,many,TRBD1,14,CASSEGAQDYGYTF,TGCGCCAGCAGCGAGGGGGCACAGGACTATGGCTACACCTTC
TRBJ2-5,TRBV19,few,TRBD2,16,CASSIGTSGAQETQYF,TGTGCCAGTAGTATCGGGACTAGCGGGGCCCAAGAGACCCAGTACTTC
TRBJ2-7,TRBV28,many,.,15,CASRGIRRSSYEQYF,TGTGCCAGCAGGGGAATCCGAAGGAGCTCCTACGAGCAGTACTTC
TRBJ2-7,TRBV9,many,.,15,CASSVGGGRFYEQYF,TGTGCCAGCAGCGTAGGTGGGGGGCGCTTCTACGAGCAGTACTTC
TRBJ2-1,TRBV7-3,few,.,15,CASSLGRVAFDEQFF,TGTGCCAGCAGCTTAGGAAGGGTAGCGTTTGATGAGCAGTTCTTC
TRBJ1-1,TRBV6-1,many,.,14,CASSAPGFGTEAFF,TGTGCCAGCAGCGCCCCGGGGTTTGGGACTGAAGCTTTCTTT
TRBJ1-2,TRBV20-1,many,TRBD1,14,CSARGGQGPGGYTF,TGCAGTGCTAGAGGGGGACAGGGACCGGGTGGCTACACCTTC
TRBJ1-6,TRBV7-7,few,TRBD1,14,CASSPGTVNSPLHF,TGTGCTAGCAGCCCCGGGACAGTTAATTCACCCCTCCACTTT
TRBJ2-1,TRBV28,many,TRBD2,15,CASSPGTSFYNEQFF,TGTGCCAGCAGTCCCGGGACTAGCTTCTACAATGAGCAGTTCTTC
TRBJ2-7,TRBV7-2,.,.,15,CASSLSQGSSYEQYF,TGTGCCAGCAGCTTAAGTCAGGGGTCCTCCTACGAGCAGTACTTC
TRBJ1-1,TRBV6-1,many,.,12,CASSFTESEAFF,TGTGCCAGCAGCTTCACGGAGTCTGAAGCTTTCTTT
TRBJ1-5,TRBV27,.,.,13,CATSSGAHQPQHF,TGTGCCACATCCTCAGGGGCGCATCAGCCCCAGCATTTT
TRBJ1-1,TRBV28,many,TRBD1,12,CASSGQGQKAFF,TGTGCCAGCAGTGGACAGGGCCAAAAAGCTTTCTTT
TRBJ1-2,TRBV28,many,.,15,CASSTTSGHDYGYTF,TGTGCCAGCAGTACAACCTCGGGACACGACTATGGCTACACCTTC
TRBJ2-6,TRBV7-2,once,TRBD1,22,CASSLTSGSLGQATSGANVLTF,TGTGCCAGCAGCTTAACGTCGGGGTCCCTGGGACAGGCGACCTCTGGGGCCAACGTCCTGACTTTC
TRBJ1-2,TRBV14,.,.,15,CASSQDRSALYGYTF,TGTGCCAGCAGCCAAGATCGATCGGCACTCTATGGCTACACCTTC
TRBJ2-1,TRBV5-1,many,TRBD2,15,CASTNPSGGWNEQFF,TGCGCCAGCACGAACCCTAGCGGGGGTTGGAATGAGCAGTTCTTC
TRBJ1-1,TRBV18,.,.,16,CASSPRDTGGNTEAFF,TGTGCCAGCTCACCGAGGGACACCGGGGGGAACACTGAAGCTTTCTTT
TRBJ2-5,TRBV2,many,TRBD1,14,CASSPGQLEETQYF,TGTGCCAGCTCACCGGGACAGTTAGAAGAGACCCAGTACTTC
TRBJ1-2,TRBV6-1,many,TRBD1,13,CASRQGAVGGYTF,TGTGCCAGCAGACAGGGGGCCGTGGGTGGCTACACCTTC
TRBJ2-1,TRBV20-1,.,TRBD2,14,CSARDARLAYEQFF,TGCAGTGCTAGAGATGCGAGACTAGCGTATGAGCAGTTCTTC
TRBJ2-5,TRBV13,few,.,14,CASSTRQYQETQYF,TGTGCCAGCAGCACCCGACAGTACCAAGAGACCCAGTACTTC
TRBJ2-1,TRBV5-5,many,.,15,CASSRSNRAYNEQFF,TGTGCCAGCAGCCGATCAAATCGGGCCTACAATGAGCAGTTCTTC
TRBJ1-2,TRBV12-3/TRBV12-4,few,.,13,CASSLGTSRGYTF,TGTGCCAGCAGTTTAGGGACCTCAAGGGGCTACACCTTC
TRBJ1-6,TRBV7-9,few,.,16,CASSLASGSNNSPLHF,TGTGCCAGCAGCTTAGCGTCGGGTTCGAATAATTCACCCCTCCACTTT
TRBJ2-7,TRBV6-1,many,TRBD2,16,CASRHTSGGSSYEQYF,TGTGCCAGCAGACATACTAGCGGGGGCTCCTCCTACGAGCAGTACTTC
TRBJ2-5,TRBV6-2/TRBV6-3,.,.,14,CASSLGLPSETQYF,TGTGCCAGCAGTCTTGGACTGCCGAGCGAGACCCAGTACTTC
TRBJ2-2,TRBV3-1,many,TRBD1,15,CASSQGDRDTGELFF,TGTGCCAGCAGCCAAGGAGACAGGGACACCGGGGAGCTGTTTTTT
TRBJ1-5,TRBV2,many,.,13,CASSEAKGQPQHF,TGTGCCAGCAGCGAAGCTAAGGGTCAGCCCCAGCATTTT
TRBJ2-7,TRBV6-1,.,TRBD1,12,CASSEPDREQYF,TGTGCCAGCAGTGAGCCGGACAGGGAGCAGTACTTC
TRBJ2-7,TRBV6-1,many,.,14,CASSLPGVGYEQYF,TGTGCCAGCAGTCTCCCAGGGGTTGGCTACGAGCAGTACTTC
TRBJ1-2,TRBV20-1,many,.,14,CSARRTALGYGYTF,TGCAGTGCTAGACGGACGGCCCTCGGCTATGGCTACACCTTC
TRBJ2-7,TRBV7-6,.,TRBD1,15,CASSPAGTGSYEQYF,TGTGCCAGCAGCCCCGCCGGGACAGGGTCCTACGAGCAGTACTTC
TRBJ1-2,TRBV6-1,.,.,12,CASSETYYGYTF,TGTGCCAGCAGTGAGACGTACTATGGCTACACCTTC
TRBJ1-1,TRBV6-1,many,.,13,CASRREGGTEAFF,TGTGCCAGTCGCAGGGAAGGAGGCACTGAAGCTTTCTTT
TRBJ2-7,TRBV5-4,few,TRBD1,15,CASSWDRGASYEQYF,TGTGCCAGCAGCTGGGACAGGGGGGCTTCCTACGAGCAGTACTTC
TRBJ2-5,TRBV7-9,few,.,13,CASSTPREETQYF,TGTGCCAGCAGCACACCCAGAGAAGAGACCCAGTACTTC